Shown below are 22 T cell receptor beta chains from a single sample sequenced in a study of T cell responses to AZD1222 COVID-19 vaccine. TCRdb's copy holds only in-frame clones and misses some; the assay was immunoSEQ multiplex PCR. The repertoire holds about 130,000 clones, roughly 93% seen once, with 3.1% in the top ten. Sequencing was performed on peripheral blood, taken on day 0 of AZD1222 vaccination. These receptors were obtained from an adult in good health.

CDR3: CASSSGQGIAGELFF. The CDR3 DNA reads TGCGCCAGCAGCTCGGGGCAAGGTATAGCCGGGGAGCTGTTTTTT. The genes are TRBV5-1 and TRBJ2-2; D may match TRBD1 or TRBD2 (5 bases each). Trimming took off 3 bases at V and 6 bases at J, with 15 bases between the two ends. Germline CDR1 reads SGHRS; CDR2 reads YFSETQ. CDR3 size: 15 residues.

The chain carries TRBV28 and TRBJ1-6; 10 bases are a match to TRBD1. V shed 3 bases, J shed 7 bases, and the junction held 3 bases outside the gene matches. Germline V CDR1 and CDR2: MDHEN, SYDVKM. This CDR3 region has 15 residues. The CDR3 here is CASSFPGQGNSPLHF. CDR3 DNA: TGTGCCAGCAGTTTCCCGGGACAGGGGAATTCACCCCTCCACTTT.

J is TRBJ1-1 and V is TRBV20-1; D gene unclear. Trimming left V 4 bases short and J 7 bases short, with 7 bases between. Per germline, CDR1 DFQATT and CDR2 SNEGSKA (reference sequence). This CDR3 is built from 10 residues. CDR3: CSANKFEAFF. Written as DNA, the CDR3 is TGCAGTGCTAATAAGTTTGAAGCTTTCTTT.

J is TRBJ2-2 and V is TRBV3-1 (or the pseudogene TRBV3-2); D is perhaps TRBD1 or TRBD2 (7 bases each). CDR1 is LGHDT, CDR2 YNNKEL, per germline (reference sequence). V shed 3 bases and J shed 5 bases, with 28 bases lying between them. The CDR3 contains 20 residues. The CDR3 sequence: CASSHNGASGTVRGTGELFF. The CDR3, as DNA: TGTGCCAGCAGCCATAACGGAGCTAGCGGAACCGTCAGGGGGACCGGGGAGCTGTTTTTT.

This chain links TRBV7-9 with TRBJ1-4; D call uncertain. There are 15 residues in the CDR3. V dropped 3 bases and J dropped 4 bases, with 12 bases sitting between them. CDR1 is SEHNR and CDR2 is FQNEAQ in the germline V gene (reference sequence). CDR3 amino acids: CASSLFPRDNEKLFF. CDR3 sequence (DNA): TGTGCCAGCAGCTTGTTCCCCCGGGATAATGAAAAACTGTTTTTT.

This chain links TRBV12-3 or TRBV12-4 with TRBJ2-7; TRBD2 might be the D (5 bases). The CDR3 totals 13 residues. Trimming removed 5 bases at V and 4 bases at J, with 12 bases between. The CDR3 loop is CASSLYTGYEQYF. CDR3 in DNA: TGTGCCAGCAGTCTATACACGGGATACGAGCAGTACTTC.

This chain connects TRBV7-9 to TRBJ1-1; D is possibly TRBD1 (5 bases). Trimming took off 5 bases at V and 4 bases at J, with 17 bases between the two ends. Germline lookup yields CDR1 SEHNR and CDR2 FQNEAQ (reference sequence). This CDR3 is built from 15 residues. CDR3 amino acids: CASSQPGTAGTEAFF. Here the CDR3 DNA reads TGTGCCAGCAGCCAACCCGGGACGGCTGGCACTGAAGCTTTCTTT.

CDR3 sequence (DNA): TGTGCCAGCTCACCGAATGCAAATGAGCAGTTCTTC. Protein product: CASSPNANEQFF. The chain joins TRBV18 to TRBJ2-1, with no clear D. The V and J ends lost 3 bases and 7 bases respectively, with 7 bases between them. CDR1 and CDR2 from the germline V gene are KGHSH and LQKENI. The CDR3 is 12 residues long.

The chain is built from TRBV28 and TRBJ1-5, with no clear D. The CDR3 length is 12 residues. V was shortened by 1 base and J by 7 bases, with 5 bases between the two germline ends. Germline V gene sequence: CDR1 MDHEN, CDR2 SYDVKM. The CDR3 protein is CASSLSAQPQHF. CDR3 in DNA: TGTGCCAGCAGTTTATCGGCCCAGCCCCAGCATTTT.

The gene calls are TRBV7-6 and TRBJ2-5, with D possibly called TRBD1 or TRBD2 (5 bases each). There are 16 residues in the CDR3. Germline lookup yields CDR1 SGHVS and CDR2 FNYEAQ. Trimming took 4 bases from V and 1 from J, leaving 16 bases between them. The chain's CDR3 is CASSSTLGRPQETQYF. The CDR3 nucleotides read TGTGCCAGCAGCTCTACCCTGGGACGGCCCCAAGAGACCCAGTACTTC.

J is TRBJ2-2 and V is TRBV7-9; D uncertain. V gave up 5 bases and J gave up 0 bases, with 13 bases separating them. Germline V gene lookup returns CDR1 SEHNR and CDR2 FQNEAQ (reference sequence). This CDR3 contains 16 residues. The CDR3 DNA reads TGTGCCAGCAGCCCCCAAGGTGGGTCGAACACCGGGGAGCTGTTTTTT. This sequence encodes CASSPQGGSNTGELFF. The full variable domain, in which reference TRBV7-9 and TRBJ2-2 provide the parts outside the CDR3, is DTGVSQNPRHKITKRGQNVTFRCDPISEHNRLYWYRQTLGQGPEFLTYFQNEAQLEKSRLLSDRFSAERPKGSFSTLEIQRTEQGDSAMYLCASSPQGGSNTGELFFGEGSRLTVL.

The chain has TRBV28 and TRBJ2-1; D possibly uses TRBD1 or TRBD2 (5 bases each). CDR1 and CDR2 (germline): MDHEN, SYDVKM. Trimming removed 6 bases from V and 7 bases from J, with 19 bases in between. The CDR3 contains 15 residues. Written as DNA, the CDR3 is TGTGCCAGCAGGGGCAGGGCGGGCCTAGGGAATGAGCAGTTCTTC. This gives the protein CASRGRAGLGNEQFF.

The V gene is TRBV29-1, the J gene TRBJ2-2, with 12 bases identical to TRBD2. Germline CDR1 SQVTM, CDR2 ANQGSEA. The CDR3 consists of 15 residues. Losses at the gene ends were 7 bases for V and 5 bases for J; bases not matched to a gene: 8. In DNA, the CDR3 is TGCAGCGCCCGAGGCCTAGCGGGAGGGACCGGGGAGCTGTTTTTT. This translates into CSARGLAGGTGELFF.

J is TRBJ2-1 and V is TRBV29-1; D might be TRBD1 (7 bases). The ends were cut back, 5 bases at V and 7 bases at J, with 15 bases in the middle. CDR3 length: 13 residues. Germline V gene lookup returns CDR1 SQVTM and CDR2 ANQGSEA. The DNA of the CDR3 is TGCAGCGTTACACCCGCAGGGGGGAATGAGCAGTTCTTC. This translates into CSVTPAGGNEQFF.

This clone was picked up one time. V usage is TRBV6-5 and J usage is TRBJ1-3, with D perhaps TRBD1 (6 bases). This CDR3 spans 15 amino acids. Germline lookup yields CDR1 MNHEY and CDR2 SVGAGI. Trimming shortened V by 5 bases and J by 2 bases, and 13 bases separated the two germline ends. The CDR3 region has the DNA TGTGCCAGCAGTCGAGCGGACAGACCTGGAAACACCATATATTTT. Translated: CASSRADRPGNTIYF.

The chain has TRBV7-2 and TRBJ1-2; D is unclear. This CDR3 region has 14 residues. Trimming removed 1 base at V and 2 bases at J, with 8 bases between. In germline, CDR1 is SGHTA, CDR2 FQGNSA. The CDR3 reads CASSLEVGNYGYTF. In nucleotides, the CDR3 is TGTGCCAGCAGCTTAGAGGTCGGAAACTATGGCTACACCTTC.

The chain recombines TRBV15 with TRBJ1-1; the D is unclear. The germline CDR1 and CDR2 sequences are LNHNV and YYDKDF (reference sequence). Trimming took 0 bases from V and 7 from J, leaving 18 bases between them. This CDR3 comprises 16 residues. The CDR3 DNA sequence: TGTGCCACCAGCAGAGATTTGGCAGTTCGCTGGGTTGAAGCTTTCTTT. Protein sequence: CATSRDLAVRWVEAFF.

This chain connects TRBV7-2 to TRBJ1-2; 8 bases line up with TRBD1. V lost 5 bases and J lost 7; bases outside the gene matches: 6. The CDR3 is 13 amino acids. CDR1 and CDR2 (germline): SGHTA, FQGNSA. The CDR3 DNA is TGTGCCAGCAGCCCGACGGACAGGGCTGGCTACACCTTC. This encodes CASSPTDRAGYTF.

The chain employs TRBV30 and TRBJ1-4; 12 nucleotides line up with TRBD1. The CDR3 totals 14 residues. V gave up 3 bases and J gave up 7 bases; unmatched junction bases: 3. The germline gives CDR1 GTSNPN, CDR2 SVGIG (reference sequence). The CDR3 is CAWRGQGAVEKLFF. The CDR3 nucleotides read TGTGCCTGGAGGGGACAGGGGGCAGTTGAAAAACTGTTTTTT.

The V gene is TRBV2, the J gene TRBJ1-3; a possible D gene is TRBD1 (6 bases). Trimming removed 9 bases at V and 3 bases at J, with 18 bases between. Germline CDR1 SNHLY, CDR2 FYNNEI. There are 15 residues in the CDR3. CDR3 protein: CASLGRTDNGNTIYF. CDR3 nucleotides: TGTGCCAGTCTCGGCAGGACAGATAATGGAAACACCATATATTTT.

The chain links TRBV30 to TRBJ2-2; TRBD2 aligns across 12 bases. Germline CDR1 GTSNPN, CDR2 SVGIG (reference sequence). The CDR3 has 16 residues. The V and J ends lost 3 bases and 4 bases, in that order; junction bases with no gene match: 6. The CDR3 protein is CAWSPRLAGVTGELFF. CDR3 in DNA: TGTGCCTGGAGCCCGAGACTAGCGGGGGTCACCGGGGAGCTGTTTTTT.

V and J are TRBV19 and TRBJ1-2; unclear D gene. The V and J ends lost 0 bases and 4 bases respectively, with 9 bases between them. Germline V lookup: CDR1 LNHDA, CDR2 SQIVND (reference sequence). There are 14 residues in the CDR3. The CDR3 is CASSIDTTVYGYTF. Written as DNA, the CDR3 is TGTGCCAGTAGTATAGATACCACGGTCTATGGCTACACCTTC.